The source of this T cell receptor (beta chain) is a study of prognosis after radiotherapy for stage I lung cancer. The CDR3 runs to 14 residues. Trimming cost V 8 bases and J 5 bases, with 18 bases left between them. Germline values: CDR1 MNHEY, CDR2 SMNVEV (reference sequence). There are many counts of this clonotype. Starting from genomic DNA, TCR beta CDR3 was amplified through two-round multiplex PCR. Round one of PCR was performed, and it used primers specific to each TRBV and TRBJ gene. TCRdb independently ran MiXCR on the multiplex PCR reads; one entry per CDR3 protein. Of about 51,000 distinct CDR3 sequences listed, about 35% are singletons.

The material was PBMCs, obtained before or after stereotactic body radiation therapy (not recorded which). The rearrangement uses TRBV27 and TRBJ2-5; perhaps TRBD1 as D (5 bases). The sequence came from a donor aged 50 or older with non-small cell lung cancer. The CDR3 loop reads CASGTNRGMETQYF. The CDR3 nucleotides are TGTGCCAGCGGAACTAATAGGGGTATGGAGACCCAGTACTTC.